This T cell receptor (beta chain) originates from a study of beta chain features in type 1 diabetes. About this clone itself: Its antigen is currently unknown.

Study-wide findings and caveats: For Type 1 diabetes patients, all four CD4+ subsets carried TCRB CDR3s that were moderately but significantly shorter.

Expressed TCRB transcripts were sequenced because the isolated RNA had all been reverse transcribed beforehand. Profiled with immunoSEQ multiplex PCR; TCRdb holds only in-frame clones, not every one. The table includes approximately 260,000 clones, roughly 25% detected once. V lost 4 bases to trimming and J lost 4 bases, with 16 bases between them. This CDR3 is built from 15 residues. Germline CDR1 and CDR2: SGHTA and FQGNSA. Material: naive CD4+ T cells from blood. The TCR comes from a woman between 25 and 40 years old with type 1 diabetes. This rearrangement joins TRBV7-2 to TRBJ2-5, with D perhaps matching TRBD2 (6 bases). The DNA for the CDR3 is TGTGCCAGCAGCTCGATGGGAGGATCAGGAGAGACCCAGTACTTC. Its protein is CASSSMGGSGETQYF.